This T cell receptor beta chain was sequenced for a study of long-term antiretroviral therapy in people with HIV. Study-level results: Older ART regimens were possibly in use when the blood was collected between the mid-2000s and the late 2010s. Repertoire dominance by clones expanded before ART was seen at all time points.

With regard to this clone: The antigen is undetermined.

The CDR3 consists of 15 residues. Trimming at V came to 4 bases and at J to 4 bases, leaving 8 bases not matched to a gene. Germline V gene lookup returns CDR1 LGHNA and CDR2 YSLEER. An immunoSEQ assay, version v3.0, was performed at survey level. Produced via immunoSEQ multiplex PCR; TCRdb's table is partial and in-frame only. The repertoire holds fewer than 20,000 clones, with around 79% as singletons. This sequence was found in a man aged 30 to 39 with HIV. The starting material was unsorted PBMCs, obtained at the start of antiretroviral therapy. The V call is TRBV4-3, the J call TRBJ1-2; TRBD1 agrees at 8 bases. CDR3 nucleotides: TGCGCCAGCAGCCTTACGGACAGGGTAATCTATGGCTACACCTTC. Protein product: CASSLTDRVIYGYTF.